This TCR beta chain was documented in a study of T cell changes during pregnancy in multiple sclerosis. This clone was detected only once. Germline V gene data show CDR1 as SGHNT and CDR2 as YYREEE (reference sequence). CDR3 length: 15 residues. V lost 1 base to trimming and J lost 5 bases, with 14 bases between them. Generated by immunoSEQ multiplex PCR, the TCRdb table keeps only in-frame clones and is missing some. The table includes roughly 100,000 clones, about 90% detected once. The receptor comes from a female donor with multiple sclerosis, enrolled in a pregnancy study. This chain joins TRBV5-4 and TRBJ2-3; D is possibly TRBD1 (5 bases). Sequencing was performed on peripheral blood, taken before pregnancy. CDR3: CASSLRRAVGDTQYF. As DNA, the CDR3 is TGTGCCAGCAGCTTGCGCAGGGCGGTTGGAGATACGCAGTATTTT.